These 8 T cell receptor beta chains share one sample of origin, sequenced in a study of T cell responses to AZD1222 COVID-19 vaccine. TCRdb's copy holds only in-frame clones and misses some; the assay was immunoSEQ multiplex PCR. The sample consists of 100,000 to 120,000 clones, nearly 90% of them appearing once. This sample comprised peripheral blood, obtained 28 days after the second AZD1222 dose. Receptors originate from an adult who received the AZD1222 COVID-19 vaccine.

V usage is TRBV7-9 and J usage is TRBJ1-6; a possible D gene is TRBD1 (5 bases). Germline values: CDR1 SEHNR, CDR2 FQNEAQ (reference sequence). CDR3 length equals 15 residues. Trimming took 0 bases from V and 10 from J, leaving 13 bases between them. The CDR3 sequence is CASSLAGRDGSPLHF. CDR3 DNA sequence: TGTGCCAGCAGCTTAGCCGGCAGGGACGGGTCACCCCTCCACTTT. The full variable domain, completed using reference TRBV7-9 and TRBJ1-6, is DTGVSQNPRHKITKRGQNVTFRCDPISEHNRLYWYRQTLGQGPEFLTYFQNEAQLEKSRLLSDRFSAERPKGSFSTLEIQRTEQGDSAMYLCASSLAGRDGSPLHFGNGTRLTVT.

The J gene is TRBJ1-5, the V gene TRBV7-9; no clear D gene. Trimming removed 0 bases from V and 6 bases from J, with 9 bases in between. Looked up from germline, CDR1 is SEHNR and CDR2 is FQNEAQ (reference sequence). The CDR3 is made up of 14 amino acids. CDR3 protein: CASSLAGGVQPQHF. CDR3 sequence (DNA): TGTGCCAGCAGCTTAGCAGGTGGGGTTCAGCCCCAGCATTTT.

V is TRBV15 and J is TRBJ2-7; D is unresolved. Germline-derived CDR1 and CDR2 are LNHNV and YYDKDF (reference sequence). Between the trimmed V and J ends, which lost 1 base and 3 bases, there was a span of 7 bases. This CDR3 spans 13 amino acids. The CDR3 region is CATSRGQFYEQYF. In DNA form, the CDR3 reads TGTGCCACCAGCAGAGGGCAGTTCTACGAGCAGTACTTC.

The chain links TRBV5-1 to TRBJ1-2; TRBD1 matches at 7 bases. Germline V lookup: CDR1 SGHRS, CDR2 YFSETQ. V was clipped by 1 base and J by 5 bases; unmatched bases: 8. This CDR3 has 15 residues. In DNA form, the CDR3 reads TGCGCCAGCAGCTTGACCGGGGACAGCCAATATGGCTACACCTTC. It is translated as CASSLTGDSQYGYTF. The entire variable domain, with the rest obtained from reference TRBV5-1 and TRBJ1-2, is as follows: KAGVTQTPRYLIKTRGQQVTLSCSPISGHRSVSWYQQTPGQGLQFLFEYFSETQRNKGNFPGRFSGRQFSNSRSEMNVSTLELGDSALYLCASSLTGDSQYGYTFGSGTRLTVV.

The V gene is TRBV4-2, the J gene TRBJ2-5; 9 nucleotides agree with TRBD1. The CDR3 sequence is 15 residues long. Germline lookup yields CDR1 LGHNA and CDR2 YNFKEQ. The V gene end was trimmed by 2 bases and the J gene end by 5 bases; junction bases not matched to a gene: 6. DNA of the CDR3: TGTGCCAGCAGCCAAACAGGGGGCGCCCAGGAGACCCAGTACTTC. Translation gives CASSQTGGAQETQYF.

CDR3: CASSLKSQETQYF. Here the CDR3 DNA reads TGTGCCAGTAGTTTAAAGTCCCAAGAGACCCAGTACTTC. The rearrangement uses TRBV19 and TRBJ2-5; D is ambiguous. This CDR3 has 13 residues. Germline loops: CDR1 LNHDA, CDR2 SQIVND (reference sequence). Trimming shortened V by 5 bases and J by 1 base, and 8 bases separated the two germline ends.

The chain joins TRBV18 to TRBJ2-1, with TRBD1 as a possible D gene (6 bases). CDR1 KGHSH and CDR2 LQKENI come from the germline V gene. Trimming left V 5 bases short and J 0 bases short, with 8 bases between. This CDR3 region has 14 residues. DNA for the CDR3: TGTGCCAGCTCATTACAGGGCTCCTACAATGAGCAGTTCTTC. Its translation is CASSLQGSYNEQFF.

The chain recombines TRBV6-5 with TRBJ1-5, with 10 bases matching TRBD1. CDR3 length: 15 residues. J gave up 1 base and V 6 bases, and 3 bases lay outside the gene matches. Germline CDR1 and CDR2: MNHEY and SVGAGI. CDR3 amino acids: CASRSTGGSNQPQHF. In DNA form, the CDR3 reads TGTGCCAGCAGGTCGACAGGGGGCAGCAATCAGCCCCAGCATTTT.